The 15 T cell receptor beta chains listed next were all sequenced from one sample in a study of vaccination and CD4 T cells after COVID-19. Their specific antigens are unknown. Cultured CD4+ T-cell DNA underwent Oncomine TCR Beta short-read sequencing. TCRdb independently ran MiXCR on the PCR reads; one entry per CDR3 protein. The repertoire holds over 10,000 distinct CDR3 sequences, around 47% seen once, with more than 10% in the top ten. Treatment in this sample: approximately 9-day PBMC culture with coronavirus spike peptide pools or control peptides (ViraFEST assay). Specimen: CD4+ T cells from blood, cultured in vitro. All receptors come from a human donor who had recovered from COVID-19.

The chain links TRBV7-6 to TRBJ1-2; the D gene is possibly TRBD1 (5 bases). The germline gives CDR1 SGHVS, CDR2 FNYEAQ. The CDR3 covers 16 residues. The ends were cut back, 1 base at V and 8 bases at J, with 20 bases in the middle. In DNA form, the CDR3 reads TGTGCCAGCAGCTTAGGCGTGGCGGGACTCCCTGCGGGCTACACCTTC. Its translation is CASSLGVAGLPAGYTF. The whole variable domain, filled in from reference TRBV7-6 and TRBJ1-2, reads GAGVSQSPRYKVTKRGQDVALRCDPISGHVSLYWYRQALGQGPEFLTYFNYEAQQDKSGLPNDRFSAERPEGSISTLTIQRTEQRDSAMYRCASSLGVAGLPAGYTFGSGTRLTVV.

This clonotype has more than one count but fewer than ten. The V call is TRBV11-2, the J call TRBJ2-5; 12 bases match TRBD2. Germline-derived CDR1 and CDR2 are SGHAT and FQNNGV. The CDR3 spans 15 residues. The trim removed 5 bases at V and 7 bases at J, leaving 8 bases unmatched. CDR3 sequence: CASSMGLAGLGTQYF. CDR3 nucleotides: TGTGCCAGCAGCATGGGACTAGCGGGTCTGGGGACCCAGTACTTC.

The V gene is TRBV11-2, the J gene TRBJ2-5; 9 bases line up with TRBD2. Trimming took 1 base from V and 2 from J; bases not matched to a gene: 8. The CDR3 consists of 17 residues. The germline V gene has CDR1 SGHAT and CDR2 FQNNGV. The CDR3 sequence: CASSLVWAGGPQETQYF. The CDR3 DNA follows: TGTGCCAGCAGCTTAGTATGGGCGGGAGGGCCACAAGAGACCCAGTACTTC.

For this clonotype: A read error may produce the germline difference seen at one junction end. The chain combines TRBV12-3 or TRBV12-4 with TRBJ2-2, with a tentative D call TRBD2 (6 bases). The CDR3 covers 14 residues. Here the CDR3 reads CASSLAANTGELFF. CDR3 coding DNA: TGTGCCAGCAGCTTAGCGGCGAACACCGGGGAGCTGTTTTTT.

This chain joins TRBV6-4 and TRBJ1-2; tentative D call: TRBD1 (5 bases). V dropped 1 base and J dropped 7 bases, with 10 bases sitting between them. Germline V gene data show CDR1 as MRHNA and CDR2 as SNTAGT. The CDR3 covers 13 residues. The chain's CDR3 is CASSDWQGSGYTF. DNA for the CDR3: TGTGCCAGCAGTGACTGGCAGGGCAGTGGCTACACCTTC.

The chain uses TRBV28 and TRBJ1-5, with unresolved D. This CDR3 region has 15 residues. The V end was cut by 1 base, the J end by 0 bases, with 7 bases between. Per the germline V gene, CDR1 is MDHEN and CDR2 is SYDVKM. CDR3 in amino acids: CASSLLPDSNQPQHF. As DNA, the CDR3 is TGTGCCAGCAGTTTATTACCGGATAGCAATCAGCCCCAGCATTTT.

A few counts support this clonotype. This sequence joins TRBV5-4 and TRBJ1-2, with unresolved D. Trimming took 2 bases from V and 2 from J, leaving 7 bases between them. From germline, CDR1 is SGHNT and CDR2 YYREEE (reference sequence). CDR3 length: 13 residues. CDR3 coding DNA: TGTGCCAGCAGCTTACCGGAGAACTATGGCTACACCTTC. Its translation is CASSLPENYGYTF.

J is TRBJ1-1 and V is TRBV6-5; D possibly corresponds to TRBD1 (5 bases). Germline CDR1 MNHEY, CDR2 SVGAGI. The CDR3 is made up of 13 amino acids. Deletions cut 3 bases from V and 5 bases from J, with 10 bases between. This CDR3 reads CASSYQGGTEAFF. DNA of the CDR3: TGTGCCAGCAGTTATCAGGGTGGAACTGAAGCTTTCTTT.

The chain is built from TRBV5-1 and TRBJ1-6; 10 bases are shared with TRBD1. J lost 8 bases, V lost 2 bases, and 4 bases had no gene match. Germline values: CDR1 SGHRS, CDR2 YFSETQ. CDR3 length: 15 amino acids. This CDR3 is CASSFAGQGDSPLHF. The CDR3 nucleotides read TGCGCCAGCAGCTTTGCTGGACAGGGGGATTCACCCCTCCACTTT.

This rearrangement joins TRBV20-1 to TRBJ2-7; D is uncertain. Deletions cut 1 base from V and 2 bases from J, with 18 bases between. CDR1 and CDR2 from the germline V gene are DFQATT and SNEGSKA (reference sequence). The CDR3 runs 16 residues. The CDR3 DNA follows: TGCAGTGCTAGAGCAATGGTAGGGCATCTCCCCTACGAGCAGTACTTC. Translating it yields CSARAMVGHLPYEQYF.

The sample holds a few counts of this clonotype. This sequence joins TRBV6-5 and TRBJ2-1; D gene uncertain. V gave up 3 bases and J gave up 3 bases, with 9 bases separating them. Germline CDR1 and CDR2: MNHEY and SVGAGI. This CDR3 contains 14 residues. CDR3 sequence: CASSYSYNYNEQFF. The CDR3 region has the DNA TGTGCCAGCAGTTATAGTTACAACTACAATGAGCAGTTCTTC.

This clonotype has a handful of counts. In DNA form, the CDR3 reads TGTGCCAGCAGCTTAGGACAGTGGAACACTGAAGCTTTCTTT. This translates into CASSLGQWNTEAFF. The chain combines TRBV7-9 with TRBJ1-1, with D possibly TRBD1 on 5 matching bases. Per germline, CDR1 SEHNR and CDR2 FQNEAQ (reference sequence). Trimming pared 1 base from V and 1 base from J, leaving 7 bases between. There are 14 residues in the CDR3.

The chain combines TRBV20-1 with TRBJ2-3, with 11 bases lining up with TRBD1. Per germline, CDR1 DFQATT and CDR2 SNEGSKA (reference sequence). V lost 8 bases to trimming and J lost 8 bases; unmatched junction nucleotides: 12. The CDR3 extends over 14 amino acids. CDR3 protein: CSLWRTGGVGTQYF. The CDR3 nucleotides are TGCAGTCTCTGGCGGACAGGGGGCGTCGGTACGCAGTATTTT.

J is TRBJ2-2 and V is TRBV6-1; 8 positions agree with TRBD2. Unmatched junction bases numbered 6, after V lost 5 bases and J lost 4 bases. Germline assignment: CDR1 MNHNS and CDR2 SASEGT. The CDR3 consists of 15 residues. In nucleotides, the CDR3 is TGTGCCAGCAGTACTAGCGGTGGGGGCACCGGGGAGCTGTTTTTT. Translated, it gives CASSTSGGGTGELFF.

The J gene is TRBJ1-3, the V gene TRBV7-6; D is unresolved. Trimming removed 0 bases at V and 1 base at J, with 4 bases between. Germline-derived CDR1 and CDR2 are SGHVS and FNYEAQ. This CDR3 region has 14 residues. The CDR3 here is CASSLAPSGNTIYF. CDR3 DNA sequence: TGTGCCAGCAGCTTAGCGCCGTCTGGAAACACCATATATTTT.